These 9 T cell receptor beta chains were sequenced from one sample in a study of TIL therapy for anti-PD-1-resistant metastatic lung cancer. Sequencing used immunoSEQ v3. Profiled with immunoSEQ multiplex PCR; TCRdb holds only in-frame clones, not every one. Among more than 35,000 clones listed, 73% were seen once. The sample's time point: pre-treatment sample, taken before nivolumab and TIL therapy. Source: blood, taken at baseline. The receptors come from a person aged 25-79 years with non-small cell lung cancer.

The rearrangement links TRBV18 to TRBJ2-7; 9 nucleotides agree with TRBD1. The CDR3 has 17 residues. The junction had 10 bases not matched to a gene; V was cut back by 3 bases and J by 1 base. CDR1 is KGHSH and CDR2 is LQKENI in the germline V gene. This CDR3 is CASSPSRGQGTSYEQYF. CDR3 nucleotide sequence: TGTGCCAGCTCACCCTCAAGGGGACAGGGCACATCCTACGAGCAGTACTTC.

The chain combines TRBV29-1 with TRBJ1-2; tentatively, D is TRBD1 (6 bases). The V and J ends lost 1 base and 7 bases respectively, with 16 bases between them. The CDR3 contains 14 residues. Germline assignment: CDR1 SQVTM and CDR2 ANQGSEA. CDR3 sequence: CSVEVKRGAGGYTF. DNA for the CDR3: TGCAGCGTTGAAGTGAAGAGGGGGGCAGGTGGCTACACCTTC. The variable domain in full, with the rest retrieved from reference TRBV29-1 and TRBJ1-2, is SAVISQKPSRDICQRGTSLTIQCQVDSQVTMMFWYRQQPGQSLTLIATANQGSEATYESGFVIDKFPISRPNLTFSTLTVSNMSPEDSSIYLCSVEVKRGAGGYTFGSGTRLTVV.

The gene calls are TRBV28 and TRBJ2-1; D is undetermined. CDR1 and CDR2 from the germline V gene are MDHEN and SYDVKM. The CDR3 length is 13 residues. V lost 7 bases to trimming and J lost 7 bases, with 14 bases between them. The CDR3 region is CASKPLGRNEQFF. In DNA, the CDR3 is TGTGCCAGCAAACCACTCGGAAGAAATGAGCAGTTCTTC.

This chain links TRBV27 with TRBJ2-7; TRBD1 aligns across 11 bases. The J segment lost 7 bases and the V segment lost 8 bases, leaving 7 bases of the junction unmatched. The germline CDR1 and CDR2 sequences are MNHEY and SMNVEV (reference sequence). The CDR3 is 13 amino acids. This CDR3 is CASGGDRGWEQYF. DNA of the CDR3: TGTGCCAGCGGAGGGGACAGGGGGTGGGAGCAGTACTTC.

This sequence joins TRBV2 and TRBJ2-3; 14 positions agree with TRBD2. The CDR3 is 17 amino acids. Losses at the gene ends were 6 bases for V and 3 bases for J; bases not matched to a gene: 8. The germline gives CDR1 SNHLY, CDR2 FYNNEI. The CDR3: CASSGLTSGGATDTQYF. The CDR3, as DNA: TGTGCCAGCAGCGGCCTGACTAGCGGGGGGGCTACAGATACGCAGTATTTT.

The CDR3 region has the DNA TGCGCCAGCAGCCAAGCGGACGGCGGCACCGGGGAGCTGTTTTTT. This codes for CASSQADGGTGELFF. The V gene is TRBV4-1, the J gene TRBJ2-2; D remains ambiguous. Germline V gives CDR1 MGHRA, CDR2 YSYEKL. V shed 1 base and J shed 4 bases, with 10 bases lying between them. The CDR3 runs 15 residues.

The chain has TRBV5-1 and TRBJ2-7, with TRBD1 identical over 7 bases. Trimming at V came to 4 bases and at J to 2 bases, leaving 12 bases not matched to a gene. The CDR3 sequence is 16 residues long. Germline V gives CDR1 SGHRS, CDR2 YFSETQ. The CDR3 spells CASSLSQTGLTYEQYF. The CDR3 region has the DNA TGCGCCAGCAGCCTGTCGCAGACAGGGTTGACCTACGAGCAGTACTTC.

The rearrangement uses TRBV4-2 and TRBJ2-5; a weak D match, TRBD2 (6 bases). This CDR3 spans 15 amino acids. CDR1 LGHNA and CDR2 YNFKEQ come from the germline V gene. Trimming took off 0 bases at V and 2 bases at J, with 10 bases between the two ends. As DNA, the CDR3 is TGTGCCAGCAGCCAAGATAGGGGAGGTCAAGAGACCCAGTACTTC. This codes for CASSQDRGGQETQYF.

The CDR3 nucleotides read TGCGCCAGCAGCTTGGGATACTATGGCTACACCTTC. This encodes CASSLGYYGYTF. The chain recombines TRBV5-1 with TRBJ1-2; D ambiguous. V was cut by 0 bases and J by 3 bases, with 3 bases left in between. Germline CDR1 SGHRS, CDR2 YFSETQ. The CDR3 has 12 residues.